The 26 T cell receptor beta chains below come from one sample, sequenced in a study of cytotoxic CD8 clonotypes in ibrutinib-treated CLL. The data were produced by immunoSEQ multiplex PCR, yet TCRdb's version contains in-frame clones alone and is incomplete. The sample has 100,000 to 150,000 clones, around 85% seen once. The specimen was PBMCs, collected after 24 months of ibrutinib treatment. These receptors came from a human donor with chronic lymphocytic leukemia.

The chain couples TRBV21-1 to TRBJ2-2; the D call in the table, TRBD2, was not verified against the DNA. TRBV21-1 is deemed a pseudogene. This CDR3 has 18 residues. This chain's CDR3 is CASSIRASGSSPPGELFF. As DNA, the CDR3 is TGTGCCAGCAGCATTCGGGCTAGCGGGAGCTCCCCGCCCGGGGAGCTGTTTTTT.

V is TRBV6-5 and J is TRBJ1-4; D is perhaps TRBD1 (5 bases). CDR1 MNHEY and CDR2 SVGAGI come from the germline V gene. Trimming left V 4 bases short and J 5 bases short, with 14 bases between. The CDR3 consists of 15 residues. As DNA, the CDR3 is TGTGCCAGCAGTTCGGGGGGTCCTCTGAATGAAAAACTGTTTTTT. Translation: CASSSGGPLNEKLFF.

This sequence joins TRBV5-4 and TRBJ1-4; D gene ambiguous. Germline V gene lookup returns CDR1 SGHNT and CDR2 YYREEE (reference sequence). The V gene lost 3 bases and the J gene lost 4 bases, with 16 bases spanning the gap. The CDR3 runs to 16 residues. CDR3 residues: CASSSGPPAGNEKLFF. In DNA, the CDR3 is TGTGCCAGCAGCTCCGGCCCTCCCGCCGGTAATGAAAAACTGTTTTTT.

The V call is TRBV28, the J call TRBJ1-5; D is unclear. The CDR3 has 13 residues. Germline V gene sequence: CDR1 MDHEN, CDR2 SYDVKM. The V and J ends lost 5 bases and 1 base respectively, with 6 bases between them. The CDR3 DNA follows: TGTGCCAGCAGTCTGCGGAGCAATCAGCCCCAGCATTTT. Amino acid sequence: CASSLRSNQPQHF.

The J gene is TRBJ1-6, the V gene TRBV5-4; D is uncertain. This CDR3 has 15 amino acids. Germline CDR1 is SGHNT and CDR2 is YYREEE (reference sequence). With 4 bases removed from V and 5 bases from J, the gap between germline ends came to 13 bases. CDR3 DNA sequence: TGTGCCAGCAGCCGGGAGAACCGGAATAATTCACCCCTCCACTTT. Residues: CASSRENRNNSPLHF.

The V gene is TRBV6-5, the J gene TRBJ2-5; D is uncertain. Germline V lookup: CDR1 MNHEY, CDR2 SVGAGI. V lost 0 bases and J lost 5, with 10 bases in between. This CDR3 spans 14 amino acids. The CDR3 DNA reads as TGTGCCAGCAGTTACTCGGGTACCTGGGAGACCCAGTACTTC. Encoded protein: CASSYSGTWETQYF.

The genes are TRBV28 and TRBJ2-5; D assignment may be TRBD1 or TRBD2 (5 bases each). V dropped 3 bases and J dropped 4 bases, with 15 bases sitting between them. Germline V gives CDR1 MDHEN, CDR2 SYDVKM. The CDR3 consists of 15 residues. The CDR3 sequence is CASSFVRGGGETQYF. CDR3 DNA: TGTGCCAGCAGTTTTGTGAGGGGCGGTGGAGAGACCCAGTACTTC.

CDR3 nucleotides: TGTGCCAGTAGTTACGAGGGAGCAGGCTACGAGCAGTACTTC. Its translation is CASSYEGAGYEQYF. This chain connects TRBV19 to TRBJ2-7; D possibly corresponds to TRBD2 (5 bases). The length of the CDR3 is 14 residues. With 5 bases removed from V and 3 bases from J, the gap between germline ends came to 14 bases. CDR1 is LNHDA and CDR2 is SQIVND in the germline V gene (reference sequence). The full variable domain, in which reference TRBV19 and TRBJ2-7 provide the parts outside the CDR3, is DGGITQSPKYLFRKEGQNVTLSCEQNLNHDAMYWYRQDPGQGLRLIYYSQIVNDFQKGDIAEGYSVSREKKESFPLTVTSAQKNPTAFYLCASSYEGAGYEQYFGPGTRLTVT.

The genes are TRBV7-2 and TRBJ2-7; D is uncertain. With 0 bases removed from V and 1 base from J, the gap between germline ends came to 4 bases. The CDR3 contains 13 residues. Germline CDR1 and CDR2: SGHTA and FQGNSA. The CDR3 DNA reads as TGTGCCAGCAGCTTAGCTCAGTCCTACGAGCAGTACTTC. It is translated as CASSLAQSYEQYF.

This sequence joins TRBV28 and TRBJ2-3; D call uncertain. Germline loops: CDR1 MDHEN, CDR2 SYDVKM. The CDR3 is 12 residues long. V lost 10 bases and J lost 3, with 11 bases in between. CDR3 nucleotides: TGTGCCACTTCGGTCCAGACAGATACGCAGTATTTT. Translation gives CATSVQTDTQYF.

The J gene is TRBJ1-1, the V gene TRBV7-2; tentative D call: TRBD1 (6 bases). Germline-derived CDR1 and CDR2 are SGHTA and FQGNSA. The CDR3 totals 14 residues. Trimming took 6 bases from V and 0 from J, leaving 11 bases between them. Here the CDR3 reads CASSEGQMNTEAFF. As DNA, the CDR3 is TGTGCCAGCAGTGAGGGACAAATGAACACTGAAGCTTTCTTT.

The chain is built from TRBV6-5 and TRBJ1-2, with 10 bases fitting TRBD1. The CDR3 length is 15 residues. J lost 3 bases, V lost 4 bases, and 5 bases had no gene match. The germline gives CDR1 MNHEY, CDR2 SVGAGI. In DNA form, the CDR3 reads TGTGCCAGCAGTTTTCGGGACAGGGGAGACTATGGCTACACCTTC. It translates to CASSFRDRGDYGYTF.

The rearrangement joins TRBV7-3 to TRBJ1-1; 9 bases align to TRBD1. The V gene's germline CDR1 is SGHTA and CDR2 FQGTGA. Unmatched junction bases numbered 3, after V lost 5 bases and J lost 5 bases. CDR3 length: 13 residues. The CDR3 DNA is TGTGCCAGCAGCGCCGGACAGGGGACTGAAGCTTTCTTT. Amino acid sequence: CASSAGQGTEAFF.

The chain employs TRBV9 and TRBJ2-1; 11 bases are a match to TRBD2. The germline CDR1 and CDR2 sequences are SGDLS and YYNGEE. V gave up 6 bases and J gave up 2 bases; unmatched junction bases: 4. The CDR3 sequence is 15 residues long. In DNA form, the CDR3 reads TGTGCCAGCACTCCGACTAGCGGGACCTACAATGAGCAGTTCTTC. Its protein product is CASTPTSGTYNEQFF.

The chain links TRBV9 to TRBJ2-3, with 9 bases identical to TRBD1. V gave up 3 bases and J gave up 2 bases; unmatched junction bases: 7. Germline V gene data show CDR1 as SGDLS and CDR2 as YYNGEE. There are 16 residues in the CDR3. CDR3 bases: TGTGCCAGCAGCGGATTACAGGGGGCGGCCACAGATACGCAGTATTTT. The encoded protein is CASSGLQGAATDTQYF.

The chain carries TRBV28 and TRBJ2-6; 7 bases map to TRBD2. This CDR3 is 15 amino acids long. Germline CDR1 is MDHEN and CDR2 is SYDVKM. With 4 bases clipped from V and 4 bases from J, the junction kept 4 bases outside the gene matches. The CDR3 spells CASSSAGTGANVLTF. CDR3 nucleotides: TGTGCCAGCAGTTCAGCGGGAACCGGGGCCAACGTCCTGACTTTC.

The chain links TRBV7-3 to TRBJ1-2; no reliable D call. Germline CDR1 and CDR2: SGHTA and FQGTGA. The CDR3 covers 14 residues. Trimming removed 5 bases at V and 4 bases at J, with 14 bases between. CDR3 in DNA: TGTGCCAGCAGCCCCTCCTTGGCGGTCTATGGCTACACCTTC. Amino acid sequence: CASSPSLAVYGYTF.

V is TRBV18 and J is TRBJ2-7; 14 positions match TRBD2. V lost 3 bases to trimming and J lost 1 base; unmatched junction nucleotides: 5. Per germline, CDR1 KGHSH and CDR2 LQKENI. This CDR3 is 17 amino acids long. CDR3: CASSPPRTSGRSYEQYF. The CDR3 DNA sequence: TGTGCCAGCTCACCCCCCAGGACTAGCGGGAGGTCCTACGAGCAGTACTTC.

The count of this clone is one. The chain recombines TRBV4-1 with TRBJ2-3; 9 bases match TRBD1. J gave up 6 bases and V 2 bases, and 12 bases lay outside the gene matches. The CDR3 consists of 17 residues. CDR1 is MGHRA and CDR2 is YSYEKL in the germline V gene. This chain's CDR3 is CASSQTGTGYLLDTQYF. In DNA form, the CDR3 reads TGCGCCAGCAGCCAAACCGGGACAGGGTACCTCTTGGATACGCAGTATTTT.

The chain employs TRBV6-5 and TRBJ2-3, with TRBD2 identical over 9 bases. Germline lookup yields CDR1 MNHEY and CDR2 SVGAGI. The CDR3 has 15 residues. V dropped 6 bases and J dropped 4; count of bases not matched to a gene: 8. The CDR3 protein is CASSRPSGVPDTQYF. The CDR3, as DNA: TGTGCCAGCAGCCGACCTAGCGGGGTACCAGATACGCAGTATTTT.

This chain joins TRBV6-5 and TRBJ1-5, with D possibly being TRBD1 (6 bases). This CDR3 region has 15 residues. Between the trimmed V and J ends, which lost 4 bases and 1 base, there was a span of 11 bases. Germline CDR1 MNHEY, CDR2 SVGAGI. The CDR3 spells CASSLGGLSNQPQHF. DNA for the CDR3: TGTGCCAGCAGTTTAGGGGGTTTAAGCAATCAGCCCCAGCATTTT.

The table lists this clone with a count of one. The V and J genes are TRBV6-5 and TRBJ2-1; tentatively, D is TRBD2 (6 bases). Between the trimmed V and J ends, which lost 6 bases and 6 bases, there was a span of 18 bases. CDR1 and CDR2 from the germline V gene are MNHEY and SVGAGI. The CDR3 consists of 15 residues. The CDR3 DNA is TGTGCCAGCAGAGTAATAGCCTCCGGGGGCAATGAGCAGTTCTTC. It yields the protein CASRVIASGGNEQFF.

The chain employs TRBV9 and TRBJ1-4; 8 bases map to TRBD1. Trimming removed 7 bases from V and 7 bases from J; junction bases left unmatched: 9. From germline, CDR1 is SGDLS and CDR2 YYNGEE. CDR3 length: 14 amino acids. The CDR3 region is CASARGGQGEKLFF. CDR3 bases: TGTGCCAGCGCAAGGGGAGGACAGGGTGAAAAACTGTTTTTT.

The chain's CDR3 is CASSFQTYEQYF. The CDR3 bases are TGTGCCAGCAGTTTTCAGACCTACGAGCAGTACTTC. The chain combines TRBV28 with TRBJ2-7; D is unresolved. Trimming shortened V by 3 bases and J by 2 bases, and 5 bases separated the two germline ends. CDR1 and CDR2 (germline): MDHEN, SYDVKM. The CDR3 has 12 residues. Based on the CDR3 plus reference TRBV28 and TRBJ2-7, the full variable domain is DVKVTQSSRYLVKRTGEKVFLECVQDMDHENMFWYRQDPGLGLRLIYFSYDVKMKEKGDIPEGYSVSREKKERFSLILESASTNQTSMYLCASSFQTYEQYFGPGTRLTVT.

A single count supports this clone. V usage is TRBV19 and J usage is TRBJ2-3; D may be TRBD1 (6 bases). V shed 5 bases and J shed 1 base, with 13 bases lying between them. The length of the CDR3 is 15 residues. Germline V gene lookup returns CDR1 LNHDA and CDR2 SQIVND (reference sequence). The CDR3 DNA is TGTGCCAGTAGTCCCAGGGGTTTCGGCACAGATACGCAGTATTTT. Its translation: CASSPRGFGTDTQYF.

In its sample, this clone was seen a few times. This chain uses TRBV7-2 with TRBJ1-5; D is perhaps TRBD1 (5 bases). V shed 4 bases and J shed 7 bases, with 14 bases lying between them. Germline loops: CDR1 SGHTA, CDR2 FQGNSA. The CDR3 has 14 amino acids. CDR3 sequence reads: CASSSPGGGQPQHF. The DNA for the CDR3 is TGTGCCAGCAGCTCCCCGGGGGGAGGGCAGCCCCAGCATTTT. The full variable domain, completed using reference TRBV7-2 and TRBJ1-5, is GAGVSQSPSNKVTEKGKDVELRCDPISGHTALYWYRQSLGQGLEFLIYFQGNSAPDKSGLPSDRFSAERTGGSVSTLTIQRTQQEDSAVYLCASSSPGGGQPQHFGDGTRLSIL.